A selection of T cell receptor beta chains follows, all from one sample in a study of blood T cell repertoires in COVID-19. The protocol was immunoSEQ multiplex PCR, while the TCRdb copy is restricted to in-frame clones and leaves out a portion. The profile shows around 180,000 clones, approximately 85% of them singletons. The sample was peripheral blood. All receptors derive from a woman over 75 with acute or convalescent COVID-19. Each CDR3 is given with its conserved first and last residue. The D gene is left open where the match is weak. Not every row has a clone size; where given, it reads once, few, many or a size class.

clone size | D gene | J gene | V gene | CDR3 protein | CDR3 DNA
- | - | TRBJ1-1 | TRBV12-3/TRBV12-4 | CASRRNTEAFF | TGTGCCAGCAGGAGGAACACTGAAGCTTTCTTT
- | - | TRBJ2-5 | TRBV6-5 | CASSHQETQYF | TGTGCCAGCAGCCATCAAGAGACCCAGTACTTC
- | TRBD1 | TRBJ1-2 | TRBV19 | CASKDVDRGYGYTF | TGTGCCAGTAAAGACGTTGACAGGGGTTATGGCTACACCTTC
once | - | TRBJ1-2 | TRBV27 | CASSRAREFGYTF | TGTGCCAGCAGTCGGGCTCGGGAATTTGGCTACACCTTC
few | - | TRBJ1-6 | TRBV14 | CASSPAEGGNSPLHF | TGTGCCAGCAGCCCCGCCGAGGGAGGAAATTCACCCCTCCACTTT
- | - | TRBJ1-5 | TRBV7-2 | CASSLAGGRVGQPQHF | TGTGCCAGCAGCTTAGCTGGGGGGAGGGTGGGTCAGCCCCAGCATTTT
- | TRBD1 | TRBJ2-7 | TRBV7-2 | CASSLVQGASYEQYF | TGTGCCAGCAGCTTAGTCCAGGGGGCATCCTACGAGCAGTACTTC
- | TRBD1 | TRBJ2-5 | TRBV7-6 | CASSPLGTGQETQYF | TGTGCCAGCAGCCCCCTCGGGACAGGGCAAGAGACCCAGTACTTC
once | - | TRBJ1-3 | TRBV4-1 | CASSQDPAGGGNTIYF | TGCGCCAGCAGCCAAGATCCCGCGGGGGGTGGAAACACCATATATTTT
- | - | TRBJ1-2 | TRBV5-1 | CASTTGTYGYTF | TGCGCCAGCACCACAGGGACCTATGGCTACACCTTC
- | TRBD2 | TRBJ2-2 | TRBV5-5 | CASSFPLRLAGTGELFF | TGTGCCAGCAGCTTCCCCTTAAGACTAGCGGGCACCGGGGAGCTGTTTTTT
- | TRBD1 | TRBJ2-2 | TRBV6-6 | CASSKGQGATGELFF | TGTGCCAGCAGCAAGGGACAGGGGGCGACCGGGGAGCTGTTTTTT
- | TRBD1 | TRBJ2-4 | TRBV5-4 | CASSLGPDRGRDIQYF | TGTGCCAGCAGCTTGGGCCCCGACAGGGGGCGAGACATTCAGTACTTC
- | - | TRBJ1-2 | TRBV15 | CASAGDGYTF | TGTGCTTCGGCGGGGGATGGCTACACCTTC